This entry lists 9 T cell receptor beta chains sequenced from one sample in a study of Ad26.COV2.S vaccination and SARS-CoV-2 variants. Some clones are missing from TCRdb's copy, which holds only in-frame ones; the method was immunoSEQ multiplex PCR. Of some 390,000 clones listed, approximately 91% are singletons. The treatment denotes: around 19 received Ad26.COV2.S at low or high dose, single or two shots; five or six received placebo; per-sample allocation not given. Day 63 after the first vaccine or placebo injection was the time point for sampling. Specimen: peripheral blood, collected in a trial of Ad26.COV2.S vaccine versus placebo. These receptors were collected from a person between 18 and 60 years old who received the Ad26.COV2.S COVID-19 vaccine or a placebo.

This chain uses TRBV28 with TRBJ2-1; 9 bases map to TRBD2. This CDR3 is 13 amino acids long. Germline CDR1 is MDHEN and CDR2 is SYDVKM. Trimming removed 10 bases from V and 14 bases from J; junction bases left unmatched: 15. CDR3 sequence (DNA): TGTGCCACATGGGCGGGAGGGCACGGACCGGAGTTCTTC. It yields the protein CATWAGGHGPEFF.

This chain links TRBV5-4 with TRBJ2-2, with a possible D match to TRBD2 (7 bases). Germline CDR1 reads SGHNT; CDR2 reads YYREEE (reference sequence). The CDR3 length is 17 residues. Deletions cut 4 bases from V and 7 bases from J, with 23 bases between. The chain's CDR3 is CASSPPGSRGAGGELFF. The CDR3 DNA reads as TGTGCCAGCAGCCCTCCCGGGAGCCGGGGGGCAGGCGGGGAGCTGTTTTTT.

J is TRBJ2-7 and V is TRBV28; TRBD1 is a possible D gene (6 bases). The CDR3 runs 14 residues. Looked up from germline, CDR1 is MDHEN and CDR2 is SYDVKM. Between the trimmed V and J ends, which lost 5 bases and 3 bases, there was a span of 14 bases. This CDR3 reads CASSRAGAFYEQYF. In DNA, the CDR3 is TGTGCCAGCAGTCGAGCAGGGGCATTCTACGAGCAGTACTTC. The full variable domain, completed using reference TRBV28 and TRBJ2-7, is DVKVTQSSRYLVKRTGEKVFLECVQDMDHENMFWYRQDPGLGLRLIYFSYDVKMKEKGDIPEGYSVSREKKERFSLILESASTNQTSMYLCASSRAGAFYEQYFGPGTRLTVT.

The CDR3 is CASSTPLAGGVGELFF. The CDR3 nucleotides read TGTGCCAGCAGTACCCCACTAGCGGGAGGGGTCGGGGAGCTGTTTTTT. This rearrangement joins TRBV6-6 to TRBJ2-2, with 13 positions matching TRBD2. V was pared by 5 bases and J by 7 bases, with 7 bases of the junction left unmatched. Looked up from germline, CDR1 is MNHNY and CDR2 is SVGAGI (reference sequence). The CDR3 is 16 amino acids.

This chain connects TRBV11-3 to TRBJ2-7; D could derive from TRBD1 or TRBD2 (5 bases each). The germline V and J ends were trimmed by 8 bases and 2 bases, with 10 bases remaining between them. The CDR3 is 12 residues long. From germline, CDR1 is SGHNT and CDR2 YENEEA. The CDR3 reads CASGMGAYEQYF. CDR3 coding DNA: TGTGCCAGCGGTATGGGGGCCTACGAGCAGTACTTC.

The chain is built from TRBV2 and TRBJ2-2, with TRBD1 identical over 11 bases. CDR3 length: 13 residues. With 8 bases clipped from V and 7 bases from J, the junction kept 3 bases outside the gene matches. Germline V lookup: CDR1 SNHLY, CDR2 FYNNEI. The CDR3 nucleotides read TGTGCCAGCCAGGACAGGGGGCTCGGGGAGCTGTTTTTT. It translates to CASQDRGLGELFF.

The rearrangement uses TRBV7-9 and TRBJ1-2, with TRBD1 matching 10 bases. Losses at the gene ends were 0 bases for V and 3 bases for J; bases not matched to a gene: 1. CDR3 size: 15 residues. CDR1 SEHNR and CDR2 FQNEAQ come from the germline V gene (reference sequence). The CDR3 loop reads CASSLAGQGDYGYTF. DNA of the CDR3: TGTGCCAGCAGCTTAGCCGGACAGGGGGACTATGGCTACACCTTC.

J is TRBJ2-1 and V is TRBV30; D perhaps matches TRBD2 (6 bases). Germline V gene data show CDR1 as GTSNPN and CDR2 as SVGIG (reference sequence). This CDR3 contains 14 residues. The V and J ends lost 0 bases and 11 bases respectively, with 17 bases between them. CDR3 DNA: TGTGCCTGGAGTGTCGAGGTAGCGGTATTAAAGCAGTTCTTC. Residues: CAWSVEVAVLKQFF.

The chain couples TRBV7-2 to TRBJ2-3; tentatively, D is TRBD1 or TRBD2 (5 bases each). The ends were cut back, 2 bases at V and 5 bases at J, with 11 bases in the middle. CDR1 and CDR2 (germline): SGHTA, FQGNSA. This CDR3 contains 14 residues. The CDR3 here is CASSLNRDVDTQYF. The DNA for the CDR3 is TGTGCCAGCAGCTTAAATAGGGACGTAGATACGCAGTATTTT.